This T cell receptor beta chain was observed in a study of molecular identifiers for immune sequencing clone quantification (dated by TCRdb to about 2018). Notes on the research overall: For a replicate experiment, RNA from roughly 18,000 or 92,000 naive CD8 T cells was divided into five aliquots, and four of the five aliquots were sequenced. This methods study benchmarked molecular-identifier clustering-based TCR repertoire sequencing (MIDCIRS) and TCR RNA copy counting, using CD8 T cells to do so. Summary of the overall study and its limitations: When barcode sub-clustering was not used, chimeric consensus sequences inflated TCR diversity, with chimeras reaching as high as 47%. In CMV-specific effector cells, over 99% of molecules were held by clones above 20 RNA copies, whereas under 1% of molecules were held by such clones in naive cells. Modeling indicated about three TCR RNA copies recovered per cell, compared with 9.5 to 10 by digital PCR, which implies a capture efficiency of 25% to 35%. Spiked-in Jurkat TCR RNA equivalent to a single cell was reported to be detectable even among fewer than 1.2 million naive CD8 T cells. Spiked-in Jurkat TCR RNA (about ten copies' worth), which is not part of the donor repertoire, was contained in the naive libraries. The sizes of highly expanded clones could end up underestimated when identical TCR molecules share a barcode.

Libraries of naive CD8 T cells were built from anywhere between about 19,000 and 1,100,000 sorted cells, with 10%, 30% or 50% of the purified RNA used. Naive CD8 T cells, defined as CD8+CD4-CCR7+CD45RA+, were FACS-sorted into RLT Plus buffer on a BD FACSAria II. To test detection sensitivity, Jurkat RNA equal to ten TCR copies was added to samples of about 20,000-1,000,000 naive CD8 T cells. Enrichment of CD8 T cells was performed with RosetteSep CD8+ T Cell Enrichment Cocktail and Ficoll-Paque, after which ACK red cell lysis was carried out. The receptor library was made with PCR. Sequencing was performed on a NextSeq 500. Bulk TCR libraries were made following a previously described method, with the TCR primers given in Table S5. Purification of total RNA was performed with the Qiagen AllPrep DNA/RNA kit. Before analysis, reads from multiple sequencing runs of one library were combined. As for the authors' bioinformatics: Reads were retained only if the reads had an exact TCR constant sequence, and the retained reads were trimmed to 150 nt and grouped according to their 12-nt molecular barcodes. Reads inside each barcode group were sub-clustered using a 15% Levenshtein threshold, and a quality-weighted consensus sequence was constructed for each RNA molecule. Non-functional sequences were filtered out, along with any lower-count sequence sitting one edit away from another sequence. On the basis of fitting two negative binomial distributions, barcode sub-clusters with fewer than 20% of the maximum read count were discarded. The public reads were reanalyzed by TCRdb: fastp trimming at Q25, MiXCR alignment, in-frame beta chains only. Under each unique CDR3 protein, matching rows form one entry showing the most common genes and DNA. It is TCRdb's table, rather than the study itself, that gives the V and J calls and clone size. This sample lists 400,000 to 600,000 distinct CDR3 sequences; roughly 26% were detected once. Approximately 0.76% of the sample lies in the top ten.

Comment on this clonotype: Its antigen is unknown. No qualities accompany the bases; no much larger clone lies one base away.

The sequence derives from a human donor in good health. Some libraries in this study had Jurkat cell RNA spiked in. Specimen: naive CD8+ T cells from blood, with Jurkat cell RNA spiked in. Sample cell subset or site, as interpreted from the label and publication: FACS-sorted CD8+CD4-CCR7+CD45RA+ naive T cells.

CDR3 loop: CASSIDEGLETEAFF. The DNA reads TGTGCCAGTAGTATAGATGAAGGGTTGGAGACTGAAGCTTTCTTT. This sequence uses TRBV19 and TRBJ1-1, with an unclear D gene assignment. According to the germline V gene (reference sequence), CDR1 reads LNHDA and CDR2 reads SQIVND. Its CDR3 holds 15 amino acids, cysteine through phenylalanine. Solely the CDR3 DNA is kept, with 45 bases framed from the first base. V loses 0 bases, J loses 5 bases, and the germline ends lie 13 bases apart.